Reported below is one TCR beta chain. No antigen is known for it. PCR used 60 Vbeta primers and 13 Jbeta primers. The method was immunoSEQ multiplex PCR; TCRdb's version includes in-frame clones alone and lacks a portion of them. The top ten clones hold less than 2.5% of a sample with about 200,000 clones, about 82% of them seen once. This sample is drawn from a study of cytomegalovirus exposure and HLA in healthy donors. V dropped 6 bases and J dropped 0 bases, with 11 bases sitting between them. Germline V gene data show CDR1 as MRHNA and CDR2 as SNTAGT. This CDR3 contains 14 residues. Study results and caveats: Later, TCR association rates were found to vary by HLA locus, highest for DRB1 and lowest for HLA-C. TCR sequences were mostly rare, though some public TCRs occurred in many donors. An analysis that came later showed most CMV-associated TCR beta chains appearing HLA-restricted. Productive status was seen about 90% or about 30% of the time for most TCR beta V segments in an earlier analysis.

The chain couples TRBV6-4 to TRBJ1-1; TRBD1 is a possible D gene (5 bases). This clonotype was sampled from a woman aged 45-65 years in good health and CMV-seronegative. The sequencing sample was made of PBMCs. The CDR3 sequence is CASSNGQLNTEAFF. The CDR3 coding sequence is TGTGCCAGCAGCAACGGACAACTGAACACTGAAGCTTTCTTT.